This entry describes one TCR beta chain. Its specificity is not known. Primers: 60 Vbeta forward and 13 Jbeta reverse. Generated by immunoSEQ multiplex PCR, the TCRdb table keeps only in-frame clones and is missing some. The sample lists more than 110,000 clones, around 72% seen once, with approximately 15% in the top ten. This specimen belongs to a study of cytomegalovirus exposure and HLA in healthy donors. Notes on the study in general: Most sequenced TCRs were rare (though some public TCRs occurred in many donors). Three CMV-associated chains proved CMV antigen-specific in vitro. Donor immune exposure was known only as CMV serostatus. Across all donors, roughly uniform sequencing depth was an assumption of the presence/absence analyses.

The CDR3 covers 14 residues. CDR1 is PRHDT and CDR2 is FYEKMQ in the germline V gene (reference sequence). V was clipped by 5 bases and J by 10 bases; unmatched bases: 8. The rearrangement joins TRBV13 to TRBJ1-6; 7 positions agree with TRBD1. The sequencing input was PBMCs. The source of this sequence is a human donor in good health. CDR3 in amino acids: CASSTGVGGSPLHF. CDR3 in DNA: TGTGCCAGCAGCACAGGGGTTGGGGGGTCACCCCTCCACTTT.